These 17 T cell receptor beta chains were all obtained from the same sample, sequenced in a study of CD8 T cells in ankylosing spondylitis (dated by TCRdb to about 2017). Libraries were built with 5' RACE. The sequencer was an Illumina HiSeq 2500. Starting from the raw public reads, TCRdb applied fastp trimming at Q25, assembled clones with MiXCR and retained in-frame beta chains. Rows merge per CDR3 protein into single entries with the most common DNA and genes. For this sample there are 120,000 to 150,000 distinct CDR3 sequences; 7% to 10% appear just once. The ten largest clones add up to roughly 7.2% of the sample. The sequenced sample consisted of synovial fluid, either unsorted or a sorted T cell fraction (not recorded which). The source of these receptors is a male donor with ankylosing spondylitis.

The chain carries TRBV24-1 and TRBJ2-1; 11 nucleotides align to TRBD2. The trim removed 3 bases at V and 5 bases at J, leaving 5 bases unmatched. Looked up from germline, CDR1 is KGHDR and CDR2 is SFDVKD. CDR3 length equals 16 residues. CDR3 coding DNA: TGTGCCACCAGTGATAGTAGCGGGAGGGTCAACAATGAGCAGTTCTTC. This codes for CATSDSSGRVNNEQFF.

The V call is TRBV9, the J call TRBJ1-5; D is unresolved. The CDR3 has 13 amino acids. V was trimmed by 0 bases and J by 11 bases, leaving 12 bases between them. Germline V gene sequence: CDR1 SGDLS, CDR2 YYNGEE. The CDR3 loop is CASSVGGEGTQHF. Written as DNA, the CDR3 is TGTGCCAGCAGCGTAGGCGGAGAAGGAACCCAGCATTTT.

This clonotype was seen ten or more times. The chain joins TRBV6-1 to TRBJ1-6; D perhaps matches TRBD1 (5 bases). Germline CDR1 and CDR2: MNHNS and SASEGT. V lost 6 bases, J lost 8 bases, and 17 bases lay in between. The CDR3 sequence is 15 residues long. As DNA, the CDR3 is TGTGCCAGCAGACCTCCTGGACAAGATCATTCACCCCTCCACTTT. Translated: CASRPPGQDHSPLHF.

J is TRBJ2-5 and V is TRBV20-1; D might be TRBD1 (9 bases). The germline V gene encodes CDR1 DFQATT and CDR2 SNEGSKA (reference sequence). Deletions cut 6 bases from V and 5 bases from J, with 25 bases between. The CDR3 is made up of 16 amino acids. In DNA form, the CDR3 reads TGCAGTGCAGGTCGGGGGGGACAGGGAGCGAGGGAGACCCAGTACTTC. Translated, it gives CSAGRGGQGARETQYF.

The sample holds many counts of this clonotype. The rearrangement links TRBV7-9 to TRBJ2-7, with D tentatively TRBD1 or TRBD2 (5 bases each). The CDR3 has 14 residues. Trimming removed 5 bases at V and 1 base at J, with 12 bases between. Germline CDR1 is SEHNR and CDR2 is FQNEAQ (reference sequence). The CDR3 loop reads CASSRGTTSYEQYF. The CDR3 region has the DNA TGTGCCAGCAGCCGAGGGACCACTTCCTACGAGCAGTACTTC.

This clonotype was seen ten or more times. V usage is TRBV20-1 and J usage is TRBJ1-5; D remains ambiguous. Germline V CDR1 and CDR2: DFQATT, SNEGSKA (reference sequence). With 6 bases removed from V and 3 bases from J, the gap between germline ends came to 12 bases. The CDR3 runs to 13 residues. In DNA form, the CDR3 reads TGCAGTGCCCCTGGACGGAACAATCAGCCCCAGCATTTT. It encodes CSAPGRNNQPQHF.

This clonotype showed up many times. This chain joins TRBV4-3 and TRBJ1-1; D unresolved. In germline, CDR1 is LGHNA, CDR2 YSLEER. The germline V and J ends were trimmed by 5 bases and 3 bases, with 13 bases remaining between them. The CDR3 contains 14 residues. This CDR3 reads CASSVQLLDTEAFF. Written as DNA, the CDR3 is TGCGCCAGCAGCGTCCAGTTGTTGGACACTGAAGCTTTCTTT.

At least ten counts were recorded for this clonotype. J is TRBJ2-7 and V is TRBV28; TRBD1 matches at 11 bases. Looked up from germline, CDR1 is MDHEN and CDR2 is SYDVKM. V was clipped by 4 bases and J by 6 bases; unmatched bases: 5. The CDR3 is made up of 14 amino acids. CDR3 bases: TGTGCCAGCAGTTCGCCCGGGACAGGGGGCGAGCAGTACTTC. It encodes CASSSPGTGGEQYF. Together with reference TRBV28 and TRBJ2-7, the CDR3 gives the full variable domain: DVKVTQSSRYLVKRTGEKVFLECVQDMDHENMFWYRQDPGLGLRLIYFSYDVKMKEKGDIPEGYSVSREKKERFSLILESASTNQTSMYLCASSSPGTGGEQYFGPGTRLTVT.

The sample holds a few counts of this clonotype. The chain recombines TRBV28 with TRBJ1-2; 10 bases are a match to TRBD1. CDR3 length equals 13 residues. The germline V gene has CDR1 MDHEN and CDR2 SYDVKM. V lost 7 bases, J lost 5 bases, and 4 bases stayed unmatched. The CDR3 sequence: CASKRDRGYGYTF. CDR3 nucleotide sequence: TGTGCCAGCAAGAGGGACAGGGGATATGGCTACACCTTC.

V usage is TRBV7-9 and J usage is TRBJ2-5, with D perhaps given as TRBD1 or TRBD2 (5 bases each). CDR3 length: 15 amino acids. Trimming removed 4 bases from V and 2 bases from J, with 14 bases in between. The germline V gene encodes CDR1 SEHNR and CDR2 FQNEAQ (reference sequence). In nucleotides, the CDR3 is TGTGCCAGCAGCTCCCCTGAGTGGGGGCAAGAGACCCAGTACTTC. This gives the protein CASSSPEWGQETQYF. Full variable domain (outside the CDR3, taken from reference TRBV7-9 and TRBJ2-5): DTGVSQNPRHKITKRGQNVTFRCDPISEHNRLYWYRQTLGQGPEFLTYFQNEAQLEKSRLLSDRFSAERPKGSFSTLEIQRTEQGDSAMYLCASSSPEWGQETQYFGPGTRLLVL.

In this sample, this clonotype turned up many times. J is TRBJ2-5 and V is TRBV7-2, with no clear D. V shed 3 bases and J shed 5 bases, with 10 bases lying between them. CDR3 length: 13 residues. Germline V gene lookup returns CDR1 SGHTA and CDR2 FQGNSA. CDR3 in amino acids: CASSFKGGETQYF. The CDR3 nucleotides are TGTGCCAGCAGCTTTAAGGGTGGGGAGACCCAGTACTTC.

The chain carries TRBV5-1 and TRBJ1-1; TRBD1 matches 11 bases. The CDR3 length is 14 residues. CDR1 SGHRS and CDR2 YFSETQ come from the germline V gene. V was pared by 3 bases and J by 4 bases, with 2 bases of the junction left unmatched. CDR3 nucleotide sequence: TGCGCCAGCAGCTCCGGGACAGGGGGCACTGAAGCTTTCTTT. Its protein is CASSSGTGGTEAFF.

This clonotype was found a few times. This chain joins TRBV4-2 and TRBJ2-1; tentatively, D is TRBD2 (6 bases). The CDR3 extends over 15 amino acids. Germline CDR1 LGHNA, CDR2 YNFKEQ. The germline V and J ends were trimmed by 3 bases and 9 bases, with 18 bases remaining between them. The CDR3 nucleotides read TGTGCCAGCAGCCACTCATGGAGGGTGGAGAGTGAGCAGTTCTTC. As protein: CASSHSWRVESEQFF.

In this sample, this clonotype turned up a few times. The chain employs TRBV11-2 and TRBJ1-4, with unresolved D. CDR3 size: 13 residues. Germline V gene data show CDR1 as SGHAT and CDR2 as FQNNGV. V was clipped by 5 bases and J by 5 bases, with 9 bases between them. The CDR3 region has the DNA TGTGCCAGCAGCCGTCGGGGAAATGAAAAACTGTTTTTT. This codes for CASSRRGNEKLFF.

The rearrangement joins TRBV24-1 to TRBJ2-5; 7 bases fit TRBD2. With 4 bases clipped from V and 3 bases from J, the junction kept 16 bases outside the gene matches. The CDR3 runs 18 residues. Germline V lookup: CDR1 KGHDR, CDR2 SFDVKD. The CDR3 sequence: CATSDPLTAGVGEETQYF. The DNA for the CDR3 is TGTGCCACCAGTGACCCTCTGACGGCGGGGGTAGGGGAAGAGACCCAGTACTTC.

This clonotype was seen repeatedly, ten times or more. The chain uses TRBV5-1 and TRBJ2-3, with a possible D match to TRBD1 (6 bases). CDR1 is SGHRS and CDR2 is YFSETQ in the germline V gene. Between the trimmed V and J ends, which lost 2 bases and 0 bases, there was a span of 10 bases. CDR3 length equals 15 residues. The CDR3 loop reads CASSFQGPSTDTQYF. The CDR3, as DNA: TGCGCCAGCAGCTTCCAGGGGCCTAGCACAGATACGCAGTATTTT. Combining the CDR3 with reference TRBV5-1 and TRBJ2-3 gives the whole variable domain KAGVTQTPRYLIKTRGQQVTLSCSPISGHRSVSWYQQTPGQGLQFLFEYFSETQRNKGNFPGRFSGRQFSNSRSEMNVSTLELGDSALYLCASSFQGPSTDTQYFGPGTRLTVL.

The chain has TRBV6-1 and TRBJ2-2; D gene unclear. CDR3 length: 16 residues. V was shortened by 6 bases and J by 3 bases, with 17 bases between the two germline ends. Germline CDR1 MNHNS, CDR2 SASEGT. In nucleotides, the CDR3 is TGTGCCAGCAGGTCTTTCAGCGTGCGTGACACCGGGGAGCTGTTTTTT. Translating it yields CASRSFSVRDTGELFF.